The source of this TCR beta chain is a study of T cell repertoires in cytomegalovirus infection. On the study more broadly: CMV epitopes used comprised recently identified HLA-C-restricted ones and well-studied HLA-B-restricted ones. Both a matching HLA type and CMV infection were indicated by public TCR beta signatures.

The study's findings and limits: There were HLA-C-restricted CMV-specific TCR beta clonotypes dominating the ex vivo response. Carriage of CMV together with the relevant HLA was identifiable through cumulative public TCR beta family frequency.

As regards this clonotype: The antigen is not known.

MiXCR, applied by TCRdb to the reads, yields one record per CDR3 protein. The table includes 310,000 or so distinct CDR3 sequences, about 25% detected once. The CDR3 sequence is 16 residues long. Trimming cost V 1 base and J 6 bases; bases outside gene matches: 9. The V gene's germline CDR1 is SGHRS and CDR2 YFSETQ. The chain joins TRBV5-1 to TRBJ2-1; TRBD2 agrees at 8 bases. The source was cultured PBMCs, collected from culture after CMV antigen stimulation. This TCR derives from a human donor in good health (CMV status not recorded). Some clones in this sample may be carry-over from other donors' samples. Here the CDR3 DNA reads TGCGCCAGCAGCTTGAGTGGGCCTAGCGGGTCCAATGAGCAGTTCTTC. This sequence encodes CASSLSGPSGSNEQFF.